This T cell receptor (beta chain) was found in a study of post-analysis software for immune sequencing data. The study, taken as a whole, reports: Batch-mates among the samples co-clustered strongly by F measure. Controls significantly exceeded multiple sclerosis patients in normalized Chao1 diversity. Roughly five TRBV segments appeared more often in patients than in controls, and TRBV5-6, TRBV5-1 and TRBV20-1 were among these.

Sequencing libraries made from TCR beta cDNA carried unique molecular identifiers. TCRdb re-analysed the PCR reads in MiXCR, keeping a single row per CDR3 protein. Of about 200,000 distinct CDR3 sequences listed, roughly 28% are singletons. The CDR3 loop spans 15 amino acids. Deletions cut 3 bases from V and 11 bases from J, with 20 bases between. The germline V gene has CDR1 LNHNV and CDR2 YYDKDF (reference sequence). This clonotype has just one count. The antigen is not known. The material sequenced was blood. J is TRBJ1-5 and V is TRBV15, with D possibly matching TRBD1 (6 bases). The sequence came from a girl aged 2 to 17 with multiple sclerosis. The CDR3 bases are TGTGCCACCAGCAGTCCCCGGGGCAGGGGTATCGCCCAGCATTTT. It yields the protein CATSSPRGRGIAQHF.